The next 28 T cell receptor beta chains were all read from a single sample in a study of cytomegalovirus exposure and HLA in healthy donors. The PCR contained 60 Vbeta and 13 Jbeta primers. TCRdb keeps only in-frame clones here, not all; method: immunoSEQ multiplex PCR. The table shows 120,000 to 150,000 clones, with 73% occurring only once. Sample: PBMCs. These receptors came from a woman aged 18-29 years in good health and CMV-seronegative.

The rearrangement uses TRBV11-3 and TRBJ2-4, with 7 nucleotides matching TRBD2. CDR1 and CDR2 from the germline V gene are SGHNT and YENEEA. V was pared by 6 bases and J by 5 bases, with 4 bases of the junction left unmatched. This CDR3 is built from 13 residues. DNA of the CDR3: TGTGCCAGCAGTCGGGAGGCCCAAAACATTCAGTACTTC. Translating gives CASSREAQNIQYF.

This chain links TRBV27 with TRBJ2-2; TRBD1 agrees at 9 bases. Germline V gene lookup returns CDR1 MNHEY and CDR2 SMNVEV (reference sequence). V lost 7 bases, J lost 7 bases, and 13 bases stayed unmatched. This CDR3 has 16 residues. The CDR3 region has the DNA TGTGCCAGCAAGGGTGCCGGGACAGGGTGGGTCGGGGAGCTGTTTTTT. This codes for CASKGAGTGWVGELFF.

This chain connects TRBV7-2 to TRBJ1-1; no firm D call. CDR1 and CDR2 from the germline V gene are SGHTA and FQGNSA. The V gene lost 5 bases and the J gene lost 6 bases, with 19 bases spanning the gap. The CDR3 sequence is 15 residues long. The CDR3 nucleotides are TGTGCCAGCAGCCCAGGACTGGCGGGGTGGGCTGAAGCTTTCTTT. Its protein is CASSPGLAGWAEAFF. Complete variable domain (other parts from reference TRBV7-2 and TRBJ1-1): GAGVSQSPSNKVTEKGKDVELRCDPISGHTALYWYRQSLGQGLEFLIYFQGNSAPDKSGLPSDRFSAERTGGSVSTLTIQRTQQEDSAVYLCASSPGLAGWAEAFFGQGTRLTVV.

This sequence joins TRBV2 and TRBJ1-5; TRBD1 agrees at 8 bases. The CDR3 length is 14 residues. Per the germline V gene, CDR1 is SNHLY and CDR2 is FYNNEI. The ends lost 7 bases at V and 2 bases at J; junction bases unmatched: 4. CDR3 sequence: CASTDRGGNQPQHF. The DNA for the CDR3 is TGTGCCAGCACCGACAGGGGCGGCAATCAGCCCCAGCATTTT. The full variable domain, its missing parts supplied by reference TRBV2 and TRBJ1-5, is EPEVTQTPSHQVTQMGQEVILRCVPISNHLYFYWYRQILGQKVEFLVSFYNNEISEKSEIFDDQFSVERPDGSNFTLKIRSTKLEDSAMYFCASTDRGGNQPQHFGDGTRLSIL.

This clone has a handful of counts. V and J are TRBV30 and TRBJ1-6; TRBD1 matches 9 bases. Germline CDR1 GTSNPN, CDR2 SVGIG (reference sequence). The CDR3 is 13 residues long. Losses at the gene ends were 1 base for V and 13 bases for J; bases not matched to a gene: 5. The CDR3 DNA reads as TGTGCCTGGAGTGAGGACAGGGGCTATCCCCTCCACTTT. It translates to CAWSEDRGYPLHF. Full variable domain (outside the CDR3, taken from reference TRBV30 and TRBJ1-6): SQTIHQWPATLVQPVGSPLSLECTVEGTSNPNLYWYRQAAGRGLQLLFYSVGIGQISSEVPQNLSASRPQDRQFILSSKKLLLSDSGFYLCAWSEDRGYPLHFGNGTRLTVT.

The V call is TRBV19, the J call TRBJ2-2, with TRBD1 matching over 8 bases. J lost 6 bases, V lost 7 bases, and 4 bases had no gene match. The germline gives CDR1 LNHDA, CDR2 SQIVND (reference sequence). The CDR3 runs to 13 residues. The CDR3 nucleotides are TGTGCCAGTACCACACAGGGGGCCGGGGAGCTGTTTTTT. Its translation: CASTTQGAGELFF.

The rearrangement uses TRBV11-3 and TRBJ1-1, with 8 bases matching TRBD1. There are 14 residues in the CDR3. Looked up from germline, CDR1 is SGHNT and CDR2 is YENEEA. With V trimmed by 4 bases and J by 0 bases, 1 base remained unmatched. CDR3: CASSWTGLNTEAFF. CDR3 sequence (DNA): TGTGCCAGCAGCTGGACAGGGTTGAACACTGAAGCTTTCTTT.

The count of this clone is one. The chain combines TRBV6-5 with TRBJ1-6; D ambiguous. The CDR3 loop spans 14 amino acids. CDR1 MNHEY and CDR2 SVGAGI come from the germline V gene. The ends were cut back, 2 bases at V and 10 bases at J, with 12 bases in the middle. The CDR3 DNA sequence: TGTGCCAGCAGTTACGGATCGGCGGGGTCACCCCTCCACTTT. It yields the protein CASSYGSAGSPLHF.

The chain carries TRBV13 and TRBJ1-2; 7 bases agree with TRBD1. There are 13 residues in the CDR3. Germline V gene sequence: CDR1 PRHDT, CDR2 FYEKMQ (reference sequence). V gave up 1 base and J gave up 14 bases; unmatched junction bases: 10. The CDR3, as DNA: TGTGCCAGCAGCTTAGACCGGGACAGCGGATTTACCTTC. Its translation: CASSLDRDSGFTF. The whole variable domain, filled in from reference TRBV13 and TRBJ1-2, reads AAGVIQSPRHLIKEKRETATLKCYPIPRHDTVYWYQQGPGQDPQFLISFYEKMQSDKGSIPDRFSAQQFSDYHSELNMSSLELGDSALYFCASSLDRDSGFTFGSGTRLTVV.

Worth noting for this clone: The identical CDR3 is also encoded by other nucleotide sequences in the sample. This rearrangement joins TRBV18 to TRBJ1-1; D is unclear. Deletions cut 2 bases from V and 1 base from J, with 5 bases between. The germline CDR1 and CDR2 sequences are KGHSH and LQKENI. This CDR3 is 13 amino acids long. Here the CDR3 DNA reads TGTGCCAGCTCACCAACCGGGAACACTGAAGCTTTCTTT. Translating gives CASSPTGNTEAFF.

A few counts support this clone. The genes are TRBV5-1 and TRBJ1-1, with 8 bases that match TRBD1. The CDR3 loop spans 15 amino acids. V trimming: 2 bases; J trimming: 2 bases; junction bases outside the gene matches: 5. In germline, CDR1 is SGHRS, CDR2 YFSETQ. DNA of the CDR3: TGCGCCAGCAGCTTACAGGGGGGATTCAACACTGAAGCTTTCTTT. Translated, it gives CASSLQGGFNTEAFF.

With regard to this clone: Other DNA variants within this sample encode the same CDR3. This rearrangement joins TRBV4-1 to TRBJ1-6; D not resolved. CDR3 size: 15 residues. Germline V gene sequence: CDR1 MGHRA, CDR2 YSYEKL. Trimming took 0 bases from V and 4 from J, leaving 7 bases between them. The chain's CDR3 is CASSQDGGYNSPLHF. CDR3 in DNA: TGCGCCAGCAGCCAAGATGGCGGTTATAATTCACCCCTCCACTTT.

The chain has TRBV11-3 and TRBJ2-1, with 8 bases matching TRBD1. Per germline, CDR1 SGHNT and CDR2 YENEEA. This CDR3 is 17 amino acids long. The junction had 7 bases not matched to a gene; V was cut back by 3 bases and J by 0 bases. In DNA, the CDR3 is TGTGCCAGCAGCTTGCAAACAGGGGGGAGCTCCTACAATGAGCAGTTCTTC. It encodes CASSLQTGGSSYNEQFF.

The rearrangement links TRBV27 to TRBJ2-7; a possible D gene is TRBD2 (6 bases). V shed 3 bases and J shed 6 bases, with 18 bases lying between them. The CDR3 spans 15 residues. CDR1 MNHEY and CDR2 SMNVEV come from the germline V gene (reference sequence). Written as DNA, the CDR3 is TGTGCCAGCAGTTTTAGGACCAATTCGGGGGTCGAGCAGTACTTC. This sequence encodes CASSFRTNSGVEQYF.

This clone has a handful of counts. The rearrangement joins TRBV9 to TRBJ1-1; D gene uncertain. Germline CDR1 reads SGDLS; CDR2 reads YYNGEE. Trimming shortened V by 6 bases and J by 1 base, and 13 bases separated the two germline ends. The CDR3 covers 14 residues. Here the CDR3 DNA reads TGTGCCAGCAACAGTGGAGGGTGGAACACTGAAGCTTTCTTT. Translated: CASNSGGWNTEAFF.

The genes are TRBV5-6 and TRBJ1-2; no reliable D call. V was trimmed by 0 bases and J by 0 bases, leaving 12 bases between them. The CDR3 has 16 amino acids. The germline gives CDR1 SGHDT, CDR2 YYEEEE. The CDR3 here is CASSLVGFPSNYGYTF. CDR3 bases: TGTGCCAGCAGCTTGGTGGGCTTTCCATCTAACTATGGCTACACCTTC.

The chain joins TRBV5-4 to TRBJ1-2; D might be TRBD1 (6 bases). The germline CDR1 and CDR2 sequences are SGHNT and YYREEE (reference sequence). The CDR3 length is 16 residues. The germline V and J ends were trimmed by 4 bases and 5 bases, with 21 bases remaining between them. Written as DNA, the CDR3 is TGTGCCAGCAGCCCCCCGGGGGGGGCGCCTCAGTATGGCTACACCTTC. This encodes CASSPPGGAPQYGYTF.

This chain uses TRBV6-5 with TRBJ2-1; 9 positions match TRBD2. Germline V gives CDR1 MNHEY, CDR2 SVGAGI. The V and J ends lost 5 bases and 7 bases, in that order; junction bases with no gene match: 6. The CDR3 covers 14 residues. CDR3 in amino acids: CASSISGSANEQFF. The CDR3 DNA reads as TGTGCCAGCAGTATTAGCGGGAGTGCTAATGAGCAGTTCTTC.

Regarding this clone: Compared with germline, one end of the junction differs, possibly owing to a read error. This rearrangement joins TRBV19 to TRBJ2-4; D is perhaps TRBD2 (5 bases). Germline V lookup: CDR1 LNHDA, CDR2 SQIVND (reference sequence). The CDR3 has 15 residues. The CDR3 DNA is TGTGCCAGTAGAACCGGGGTCTTAGCCAAAAACAGTCAGTACTTC. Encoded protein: CASRTGVLAKNSQYF.

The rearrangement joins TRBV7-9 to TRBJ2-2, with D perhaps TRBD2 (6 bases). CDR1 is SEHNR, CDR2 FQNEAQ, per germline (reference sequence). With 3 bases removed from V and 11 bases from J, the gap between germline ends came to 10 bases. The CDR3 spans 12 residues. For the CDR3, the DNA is TGTGCCAGCAGCTTTTCTAGCGACGAGCTGTTTTTT. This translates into CASSFSSDELFF.

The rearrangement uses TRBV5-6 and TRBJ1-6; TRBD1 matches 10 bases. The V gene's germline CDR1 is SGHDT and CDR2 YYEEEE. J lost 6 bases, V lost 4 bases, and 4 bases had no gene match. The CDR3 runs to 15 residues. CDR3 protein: CASSLGQGFNSPLHF. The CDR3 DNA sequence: TGTGCCAGCAGCCTGGGACAGGGGTTTAATTCACCCCTCCACTTT.

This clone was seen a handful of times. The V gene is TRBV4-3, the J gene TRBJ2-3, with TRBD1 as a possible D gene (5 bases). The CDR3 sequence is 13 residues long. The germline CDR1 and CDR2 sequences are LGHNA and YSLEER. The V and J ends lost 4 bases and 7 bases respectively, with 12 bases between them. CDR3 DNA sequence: TGCGCCAGCAGCCGAAGTCAGGGAAATACGCAGTATTTT. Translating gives CASSRSQGNTQYF.

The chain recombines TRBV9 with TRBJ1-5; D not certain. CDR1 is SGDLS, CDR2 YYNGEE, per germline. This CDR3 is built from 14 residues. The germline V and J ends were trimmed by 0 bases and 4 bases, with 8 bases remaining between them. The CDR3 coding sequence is TGTGCCAGCAGCGTAGACCCAGAAAATCAGCCCCAGCATTTT. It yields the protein CASSVDPENQPQHF.

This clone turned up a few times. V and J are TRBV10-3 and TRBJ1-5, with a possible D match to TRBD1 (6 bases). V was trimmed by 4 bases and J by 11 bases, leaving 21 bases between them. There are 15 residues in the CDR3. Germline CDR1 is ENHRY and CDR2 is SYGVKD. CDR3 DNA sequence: TGTGCCATCAGTGTGGATTCGACAGGCTCGGTGGCCCAGCATTTT. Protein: CAISVDSTGSVAQHF.

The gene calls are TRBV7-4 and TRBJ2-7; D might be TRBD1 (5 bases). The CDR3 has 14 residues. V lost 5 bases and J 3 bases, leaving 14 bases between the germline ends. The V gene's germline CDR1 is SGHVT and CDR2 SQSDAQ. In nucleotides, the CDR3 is TGTGCCAGCAGCGCCGTGCAGGGCCACTACGAGCAGTACGTC. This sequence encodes CASSAVQGHYEQYV.

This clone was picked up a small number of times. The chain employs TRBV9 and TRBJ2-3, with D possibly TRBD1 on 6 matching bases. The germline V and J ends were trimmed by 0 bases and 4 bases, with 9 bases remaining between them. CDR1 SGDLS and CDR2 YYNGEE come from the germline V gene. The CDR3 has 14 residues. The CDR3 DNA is TGTGCCAGCAGCGTAGGCAGGGGCGCAGATACGCAGTATTTT. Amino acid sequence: CASSVGRGADTQYF.

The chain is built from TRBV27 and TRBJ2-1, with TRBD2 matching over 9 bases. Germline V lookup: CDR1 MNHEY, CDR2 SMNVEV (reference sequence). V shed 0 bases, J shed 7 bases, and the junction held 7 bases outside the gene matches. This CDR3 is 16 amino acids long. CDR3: CASSLSGTSPLNEQFF. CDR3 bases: TGTGCCAGCAGTTTATCCGGGACTAGCCCCCTAAATGAGCAGTTCTTC.

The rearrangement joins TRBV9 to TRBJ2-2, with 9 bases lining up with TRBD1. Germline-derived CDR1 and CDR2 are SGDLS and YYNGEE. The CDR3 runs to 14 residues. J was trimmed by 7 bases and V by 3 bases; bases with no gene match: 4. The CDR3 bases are TGTGCCAGCAGCGAACAGGGGGCTGTCGGGGAGCTGTTTTTT. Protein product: CASSEQGAVGELFF.